The rows below give T cell receptor beta chains drawn from one sample of a study of OX40 agonist ivuxolimab in advanced cancers. Repertoires were generated with immunoSEQ multiplex PCR, while TCRdb's copy carries only in-frame clones and drops some. The profile covers over 95,000 clones, with 90% to 95% appearing a single time and roughly 0.31% taken by the ten largest. The material sequenced was CD4+ or CD8+ T cells sorted from blood, taken in a trial of the OX40 agonist ivuxolimab. The receptors come from an adult with an advanced solid tumor such as melanoma, head and neck, liver or kidney cancer. CDR3s include the opening cysteine and the closing phenylalanine or tryptophan. A D gene is named only where the DNA matches it firmly. The size field is filled for only some rows; it gives once, few, many or a size class.

NA	TRBV10-3	TRBJ1-5	NA	CAISEDRRQPQHF	TGTGCCATCAGTGAGGACAGGAGGCAGCCCCAGCATTTT
NA	TRBV28	TRBJ2-7	NA	CASSQPRYEQYF	TGTGCCAGCAGCCAACCGCGATACGAGCAGTACTTC
once	TRBV4-2	TRBJ2-2	TRBD2	CASSQASGNTGELFF	TGTGCCAGCAGCCAAGCTAGCGGGAACACCGGGGAGCTGTTTTTT
NA	TRBV30	TRBJ1-6	NA	CAWSELWGSSYNSPLHF	TGTGCCTGGAGTGAGTTATGGGGAAGCTCCTATAATTCACCCCTCCACTTT
once	TRBV19	TRBJ2-1	NA	CASSMQGLSYNEQFF	TGTGCCAGTAGTATGCAGGGGTTGTCCTACAATGAGCAGTTCTTC
once	TRBV6-5	TRBJ2-7	NA	CASSGGTTYEQYF	TGTGCCAGCAGTGGAGGGACGACCTACGAGCAGTACTTC
NA	TRBV21-1	TRBJ2-3	NA	CASSSDRLAWTDTQYF	TGTGCCAGCAGCAGTGACAGGTTAGCATGGACAGATACGCAGTATTTT
NA	TRBV7-3	TRBJ2-2	NA	CASSISRDRLAAGELFF	TGTGCCAGCAGCATATCCCGGGACCGCCTGGCCGCCGGGGAGCTGTTTTTT
NA	TRBV21-1	TRBJ1-5	NA	CASSKALDNRRCQPQHF	TGTGCCAGCAGCAAAGCCCTGGACAACAGGAGGTGTCAGCCCCAGCATTTT
once	TRBV5-5	TRBJ2-7	NA	CASSPGQGGTYEQYF	TGTGCCAGCAGCCCTGGGCAGGGAGGTACCTACGAGCAGTACTTC
NA	TRBV18	TRBJ2-7	TRBD2	CASSPPEGGRYEQYF	TGTGCCAGCTCCCCCCCTGAGGGCGGGAGATACGAGCAGTACTTC
once	TRBV19	TRBJ1-1	NA	CASTGDLNTEAFF	TGTGCCAGTACTGGAGATTTGAACACTGAAGCTTTCTTT
few	TRBV10-3	TRBJ1-5	NA	CAISLESGQPQHF	TGTGCCATCAGTCTAGAGTCGGGGCAGCCCCAGCATTTT
once	TRBV10-2	TRBJ2-7	NA	CASNRVDEQYF	TGCGCCAGCAATCGAGTCGACGAGCAGTACTTC
NA	TRBV19	TRBJ1-5	NA	CASSAVFNQPQHF	TGTGCCAGTAGTGCTGTCTTTAATCAGCCCCAGCATTTT
NA	TRBV5-1	TRBJ2-7	NA	CASSNPGTGSSYEQYF	TGCGCCAGCAGCAATCCCGGAACAGGGTCCTCCTACGAGCAGTACTTC
NA	TRBV11-1	TRBJ2-7	NA	CASRPPGAGHYEQYF	TGTGCCAGCAGACCCCCAGGGGCAGGGCACTACGAGCAGTACTTC
NA	TRBV11-2	TRBJ1-5	NA	CASSLGTVNQPQHF	TGTGCCAGCAGCTTAGGGACAGTTAATCAGCCCCAGCATTTT
NA	TRBV6-5	TRBJ1-1	NA	CASMVGQMNTEAFF	TGTGCCAGCATGGTCGGGCAGATGAACACTGAAGCTTTCTTT
NA	TRBV19	TRBJ2-5	TRBD2	CASSSRLAGGPGQETQYF	TGTGCCAGTAGTTCGCGACTAGCGGGAGGGCCGGGCCAAGAGACCCAGTACTTC
NA	TRBV27	TRBJ2-4	NA	CASSYRGAVGNIQYF	TGTGCCAGCAGTTATCGGGGGGCGGTTGGAAACATTCAGTACTTC
few	TRBV4-2	TRBJ2-2	TRBD2	CASSQVLAGHGELFF	TGTGCCAGCAGCCAAGTTCTAGCGGGTCACGGGGAGCTGTTTTTT
NA	TRBV4-2	TRBJ2-4	NA	CASSQRELAKNIQYF	TGTGCCAGCAGCCAGCGGGAATTAGCCAAAAACATTCAGTACTTC
few	TRBV27	TRBJ2-7	TRBD1	CASSLRRGQGFYEQYF	TGTGCCAGCAGTTTACGGCGTGGACAGGGGTTCTACGAGCAGTACTTC
once	TRBV29-1	TRBJ2-7	TRBD2	CSGRGGVGEQYF	TGCAGCGGCCGGGGGGGGGTGGGCGAGCAGTACTTC
NA	TRBV5-1	TRBJ1-4	NA	CASSLGAGSNEKLFF	TGCGCCAGCAGCTTGGGGGCAGGCTCGAATGAAAAACTGTTTTTT
NA	TRBV4-1	TRBJ2-4	TRBD2	CASSQGLAGGPGAKNIQYF	TGCGCCAGCAGCCAAGGACTAGCGGGAGGGCCAGGGGCCAAAAACATTCAGTACTTC
NA	TRBV7-3	TRBJ2-1	NA	CASSLTRASSYNEQFF	TGTGCCAGCAGCTTAACGCGGGCAAGCTCCTACAATGAGCAGTTCTTC
NA	TRBV2	TRBJ2-5	TRBD1	CASSVTGAGETQYF	TGTGCCAGCAGTGTGACAGGGGCGGGTGAGACCCAGTACTTC